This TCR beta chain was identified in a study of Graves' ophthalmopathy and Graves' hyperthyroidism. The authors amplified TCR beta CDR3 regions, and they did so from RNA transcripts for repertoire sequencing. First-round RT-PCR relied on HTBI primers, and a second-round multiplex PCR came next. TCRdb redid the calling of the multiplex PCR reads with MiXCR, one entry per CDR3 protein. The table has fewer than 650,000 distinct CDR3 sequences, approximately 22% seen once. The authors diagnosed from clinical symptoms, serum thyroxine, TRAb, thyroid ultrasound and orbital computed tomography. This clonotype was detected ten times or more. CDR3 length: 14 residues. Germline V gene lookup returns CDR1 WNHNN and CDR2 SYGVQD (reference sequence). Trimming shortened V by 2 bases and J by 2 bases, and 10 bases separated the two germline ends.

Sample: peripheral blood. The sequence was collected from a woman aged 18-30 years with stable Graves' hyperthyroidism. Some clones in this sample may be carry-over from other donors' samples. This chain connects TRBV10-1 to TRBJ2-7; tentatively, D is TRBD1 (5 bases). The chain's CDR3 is CASSEAGITYEQYF. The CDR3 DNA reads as TGCGCCAGCAGTGAGGCAGGGATTACCTACGAGCAGTACTTC.